What follows is one T cell receptor (beta chain) and its context. Its antigen is not identified. This entry belongs to a study of shared clonotypes between healthy human individuals. A split of CD4+ cells into CD45RA+ naive and CD45RA-negative memory subsets was performed. Germline loops: CDR1 MNHEY, CDR2 SMNVEV (reference sequence). CDR3 length: 13 residues. Trimming took 10 bases from V and 4 from J; bases not matched to a gene: 4. Assay execution took place at the deep level. The table came from immunoSEQ multiplex PCR; TCRdb's copy has only in-frame clones and leaves some out. The sample shows roughly 1,100,000 clones, roughly 70% of them seen only once. Findings and limits, study-wide: A generally larger estimated richness was seen in naive subsets than in memory subsets. When naive CD4 clonotypes were compared across several donors, about 4.9% were shared.

The source is a man aged 18 to 29 in good health. J is TRBJ2-7 and V is TRBV27, with 13 bases lining up with TRBD2. The sequenced sample was memory CD4+ T cells sorted from blood. Regarding subset: CD45RA-negative fraction. CDR3: CATRLAGGYEQYF. The CDR3 coding sequence is TGTGCCACAAGACTAGCGGGGGGTTACGAGCAGTACTTC.